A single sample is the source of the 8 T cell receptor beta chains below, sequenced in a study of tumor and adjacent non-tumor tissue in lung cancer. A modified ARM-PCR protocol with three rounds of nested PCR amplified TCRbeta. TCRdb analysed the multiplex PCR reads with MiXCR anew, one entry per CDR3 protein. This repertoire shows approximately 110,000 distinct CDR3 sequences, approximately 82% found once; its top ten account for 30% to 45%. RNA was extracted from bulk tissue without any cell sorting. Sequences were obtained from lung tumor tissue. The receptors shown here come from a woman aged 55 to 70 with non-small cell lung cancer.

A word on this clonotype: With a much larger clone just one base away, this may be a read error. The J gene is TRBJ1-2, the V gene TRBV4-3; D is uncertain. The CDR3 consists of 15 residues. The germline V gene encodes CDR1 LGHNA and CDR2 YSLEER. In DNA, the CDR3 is TGCGCCAGCAGCTCTTTTGTACAGCTTGGCTATGACTACACCTTC. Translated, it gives CASSSFVQLGYDYTF.

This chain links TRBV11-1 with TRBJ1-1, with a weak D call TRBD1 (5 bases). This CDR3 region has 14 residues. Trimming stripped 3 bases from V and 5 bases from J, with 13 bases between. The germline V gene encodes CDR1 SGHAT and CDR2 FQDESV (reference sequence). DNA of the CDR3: TGTGCCAGCAGCTTTAGACAGTCCACTACTGAAGCTTTCTTT. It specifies CASSFRQSTTEAFF.

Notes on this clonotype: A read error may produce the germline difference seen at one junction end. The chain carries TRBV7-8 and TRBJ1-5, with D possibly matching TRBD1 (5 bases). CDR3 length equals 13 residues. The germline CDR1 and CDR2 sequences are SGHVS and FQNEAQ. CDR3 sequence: CASSGQGNQHQHF. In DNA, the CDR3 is TGTGCCAGCAGCGGGCAGGGCAATCAGCACCAGCATTTT.

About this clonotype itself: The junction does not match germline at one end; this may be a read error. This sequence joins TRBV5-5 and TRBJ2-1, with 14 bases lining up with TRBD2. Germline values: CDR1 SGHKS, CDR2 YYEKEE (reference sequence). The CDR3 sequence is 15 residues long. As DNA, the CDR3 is TGTACCAGCTGGCTTGGACTAGCGGGGGGCAATGAGCACTTCTTC. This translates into CTSWLGLAGGNEHFF.

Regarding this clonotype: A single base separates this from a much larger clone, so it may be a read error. The CDR3 spells CAWSGMGSQPQHF. The DNA of the CDR3 is TGTGCCTGGAGTGGAATGGGCAGTCAGCCCCAGCATTTT. The gene calls are TRBV30 and TRBJ1-5; no clear D gene. This CDR3 has 13 amino acids. Germline V gene lookup returns CDR1 GTSNPN and CDR2 SVGIG (reference sequence). V lost 1 base and J lost 6, with 10 bases in between.

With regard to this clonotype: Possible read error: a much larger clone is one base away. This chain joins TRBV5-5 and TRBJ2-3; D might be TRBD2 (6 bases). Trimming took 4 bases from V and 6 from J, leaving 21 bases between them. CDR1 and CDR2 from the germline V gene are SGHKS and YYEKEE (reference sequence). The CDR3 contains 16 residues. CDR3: CASSLPAIGSHDTQYF. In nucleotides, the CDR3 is TGTGCCAGCAGCCTACCGGCTATCGGGAGTCATGATACGCAGTATTTT.

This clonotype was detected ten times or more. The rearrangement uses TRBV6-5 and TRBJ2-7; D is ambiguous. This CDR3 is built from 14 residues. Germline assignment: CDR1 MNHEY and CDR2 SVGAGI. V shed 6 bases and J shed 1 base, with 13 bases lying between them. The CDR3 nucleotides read TGTGCCAGCAGCCGGACGGAAGATTCCTACGAGCAGTACTTC. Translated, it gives CASSRTEDSYEQYF.

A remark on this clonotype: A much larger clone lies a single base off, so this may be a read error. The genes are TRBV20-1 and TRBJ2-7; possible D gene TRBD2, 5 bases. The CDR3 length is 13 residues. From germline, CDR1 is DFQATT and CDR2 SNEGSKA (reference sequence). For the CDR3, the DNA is TGCAGTACTAGTATAAGGTCTTCCTACGAGCAGTACTTC. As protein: CSTSIRSSYEQYF.